This TCR beta chain was documented in a study of shared clonotypes between healthy human individuals. The germline CDR1 and CDR2 sequences are LNHNV and YYDKDF (reference sequence). V dropped 1 base and J dropped 2 bases, with 9 bases sitting between them. The CDR3 runs to 14 residues. Using immunoSEQ multiplex PCR, the repertoire was profiled, and TCRdb retains in-frame clones only, with some absent. The sample carries about 1 million clones, about 70% recorded once. Sequences were obtained from memory CD4+ T cells sorted from blood. Subset: CD45RA-negative fraction. This clonotype was sampled from a man aged 18 to 35 in good health. The chain links TRBV15 to TRBJ2-7, with unresolved D. The CDR3 region has the DNA TGTGCCACCAGCAGAGCTGGGTCCCCCTACGAGCAGTACTTC. Translating gives CATSRAGSPYEQYF.